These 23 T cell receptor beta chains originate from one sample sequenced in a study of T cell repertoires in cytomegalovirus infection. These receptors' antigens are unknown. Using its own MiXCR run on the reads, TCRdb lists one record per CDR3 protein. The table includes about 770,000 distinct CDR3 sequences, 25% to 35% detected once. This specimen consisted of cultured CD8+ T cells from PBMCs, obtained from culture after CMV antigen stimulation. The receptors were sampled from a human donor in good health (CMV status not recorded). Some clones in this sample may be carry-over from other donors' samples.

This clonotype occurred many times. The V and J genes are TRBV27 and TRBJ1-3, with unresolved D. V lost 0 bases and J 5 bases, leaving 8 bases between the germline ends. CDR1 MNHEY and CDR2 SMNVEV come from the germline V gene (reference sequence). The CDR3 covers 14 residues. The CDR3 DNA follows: TGTGCCAGCAGTTTATCGGGGTCAAGAAACACCATATATTTT. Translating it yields CASSLSGSRNTIYF.

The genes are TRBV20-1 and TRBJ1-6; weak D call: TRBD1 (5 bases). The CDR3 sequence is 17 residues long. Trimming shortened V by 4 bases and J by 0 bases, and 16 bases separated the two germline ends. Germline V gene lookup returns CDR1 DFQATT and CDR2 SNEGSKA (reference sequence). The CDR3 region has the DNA TGCAGTGCTATGTCCAGGGCCTACATCTCCTATAATTCACCCCTCCACTTT. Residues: CSAMSRAYISYNSPLHF.

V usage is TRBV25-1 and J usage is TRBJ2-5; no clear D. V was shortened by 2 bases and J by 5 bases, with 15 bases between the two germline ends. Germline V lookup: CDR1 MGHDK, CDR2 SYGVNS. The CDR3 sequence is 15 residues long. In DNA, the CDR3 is TGTGCCAGCAGTGAACCTCGGTTTGGGCGGGAGACCCAGTACTTC. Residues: CASSEPRFGRETQYF.

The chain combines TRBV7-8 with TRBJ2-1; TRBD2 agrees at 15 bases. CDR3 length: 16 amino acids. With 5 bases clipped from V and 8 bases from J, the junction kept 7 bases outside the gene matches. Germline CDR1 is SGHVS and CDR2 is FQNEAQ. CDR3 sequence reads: CASSEGTSGGKDEQFF. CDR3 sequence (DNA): TGTGCCAGCAGCGAAGGGACTAGCGGGGGGAAAGATGAGCAGTTCTTC.

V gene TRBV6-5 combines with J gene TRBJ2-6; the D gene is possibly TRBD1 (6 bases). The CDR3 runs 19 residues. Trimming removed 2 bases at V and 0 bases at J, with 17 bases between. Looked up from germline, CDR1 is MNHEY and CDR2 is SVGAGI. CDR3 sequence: CASSYVVETGDSGANVLTF. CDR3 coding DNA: TGTGCCAGCAGTTACGTTGTCGAGACAGGAGACTCTGGGGCCAACGTCCTGACTTTC.

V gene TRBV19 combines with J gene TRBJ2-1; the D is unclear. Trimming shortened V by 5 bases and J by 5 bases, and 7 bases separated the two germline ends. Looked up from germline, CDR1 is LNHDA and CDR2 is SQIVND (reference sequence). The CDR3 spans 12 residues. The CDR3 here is CASSWADNEQFF. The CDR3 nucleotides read TGTGCCAGTAGTTGGGCGGACAATGAGCAGTTCTTC. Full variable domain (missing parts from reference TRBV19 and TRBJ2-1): DGGITQSPKYLFRKEGQNVTLSCEQNLNHDAMYWYRQDPGQGLRLIYYSQIVNDFQKGDIAEGYSVSREKKESFPLTVTSAQKNPTAFYLCASSWADNEQFFGPGTRLTVL.

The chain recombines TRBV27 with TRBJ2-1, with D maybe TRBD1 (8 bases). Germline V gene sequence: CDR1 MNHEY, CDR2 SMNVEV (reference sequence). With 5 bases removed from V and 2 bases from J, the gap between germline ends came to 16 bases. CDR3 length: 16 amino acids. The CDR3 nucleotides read TGTGCCAGCAGTAGCGGGACAGGTATGCCCTACAATGAGCAGTTCTTC. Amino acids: CASSSGTGMPYNEQFF.

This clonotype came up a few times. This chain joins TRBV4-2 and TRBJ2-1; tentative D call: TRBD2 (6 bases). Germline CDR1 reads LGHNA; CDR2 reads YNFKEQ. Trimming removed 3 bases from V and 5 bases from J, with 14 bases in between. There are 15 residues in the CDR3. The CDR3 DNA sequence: TGTGCCAGCAGCCATACGATAAGCGGGCACAATGAGCAGTTCTTC. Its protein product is CASSHTISGHNEQFF.

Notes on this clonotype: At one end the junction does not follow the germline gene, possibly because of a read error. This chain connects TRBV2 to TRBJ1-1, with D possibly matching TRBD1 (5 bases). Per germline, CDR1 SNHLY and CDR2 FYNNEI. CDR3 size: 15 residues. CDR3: CASSEAEGLNTEAFF. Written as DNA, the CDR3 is TGTGCCAGCAGCGAAGCAGAGGGACTGAACACTGAAGCTTTCTTT.

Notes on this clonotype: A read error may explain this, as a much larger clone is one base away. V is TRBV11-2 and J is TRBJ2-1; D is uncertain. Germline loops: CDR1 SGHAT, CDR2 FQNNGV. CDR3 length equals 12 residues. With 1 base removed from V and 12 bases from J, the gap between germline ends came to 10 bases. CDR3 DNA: TGTGCCAGCAGCTTAGCAGAGCAGGTGCAGTTCTTC. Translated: CASSLAEQVQFF.

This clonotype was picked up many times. The CDR3 here is CASSSPTGGDSPLHF. The DNA for the CDR3 is TGTGCCAGCAGCTCCCCGACAGGGGGCGATTCACCCCTCCACTTT. The chain couples TRBV7-9 to TRBJ1-6; 10 bases fit TRBD1. With V trimmed by 4 bases and J by 8 bases, 5 bases remained unmatched. Germline CDR1 SEHNR, CDR2 FQNEAQ (reference sequence). This CDR3 has 15 residues.

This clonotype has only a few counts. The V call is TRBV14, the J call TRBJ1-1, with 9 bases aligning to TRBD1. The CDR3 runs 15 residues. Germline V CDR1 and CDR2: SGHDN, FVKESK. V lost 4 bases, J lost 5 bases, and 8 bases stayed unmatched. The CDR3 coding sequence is TGTGCCAGCAGCCTAGGGACAGGGCTTTGGACTGAAGCTTTCTTT. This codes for CASSLGTGLWTEAFF. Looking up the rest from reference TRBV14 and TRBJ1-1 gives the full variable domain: EAGVTQFPSHSVIEKGQTVTLRCDPISGHDNLYWYRRVMGKEIKFLLHFVKESKQDESGMPNNRFLAERTGGTYSTLKVQPAELEDSGVYFCASSLGTGLWTEAFFGQGTRLTVV.

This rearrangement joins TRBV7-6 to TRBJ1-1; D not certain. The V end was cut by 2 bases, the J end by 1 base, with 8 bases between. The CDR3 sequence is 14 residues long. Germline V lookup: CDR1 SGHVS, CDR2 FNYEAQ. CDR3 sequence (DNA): TGTGCCAGCAGCTTAAATGGGTGGAACACTGAAGCTTTCTTT. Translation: CASSLNGWNTEAFF.

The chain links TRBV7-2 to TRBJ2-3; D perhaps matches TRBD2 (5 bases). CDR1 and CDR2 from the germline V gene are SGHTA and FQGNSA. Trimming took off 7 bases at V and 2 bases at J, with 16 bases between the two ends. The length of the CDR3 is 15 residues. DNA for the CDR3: TGTGCCAGCACCCCCAGCGGCGGCCTCACAGATACGCAGTATTTT. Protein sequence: CASTPSGGLTDTQYF.

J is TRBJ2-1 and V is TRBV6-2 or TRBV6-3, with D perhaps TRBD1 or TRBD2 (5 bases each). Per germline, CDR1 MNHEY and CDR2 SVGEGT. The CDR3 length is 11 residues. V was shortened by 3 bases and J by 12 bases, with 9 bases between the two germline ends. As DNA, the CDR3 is TGTGCCAGCAGTTATGGGGGTAGGCAGTTCTTC. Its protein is CASSYGGRQFF.

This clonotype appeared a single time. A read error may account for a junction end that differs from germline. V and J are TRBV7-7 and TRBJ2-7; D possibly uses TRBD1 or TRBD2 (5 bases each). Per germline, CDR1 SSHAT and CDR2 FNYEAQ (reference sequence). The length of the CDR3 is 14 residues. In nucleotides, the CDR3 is TGTGCTAGCAGCTTATCTGAAGGGACCGACGAGCAGTACTTC. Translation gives CASSLSEGTDEQYF.

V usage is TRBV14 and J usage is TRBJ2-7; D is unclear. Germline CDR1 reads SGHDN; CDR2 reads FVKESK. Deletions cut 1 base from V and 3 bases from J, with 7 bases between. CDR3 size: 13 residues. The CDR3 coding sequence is TGTGCCAGCAGCCAAGTGGCGAACTACGAGCAGTACGTC. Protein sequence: CASSQVANYEQYV.

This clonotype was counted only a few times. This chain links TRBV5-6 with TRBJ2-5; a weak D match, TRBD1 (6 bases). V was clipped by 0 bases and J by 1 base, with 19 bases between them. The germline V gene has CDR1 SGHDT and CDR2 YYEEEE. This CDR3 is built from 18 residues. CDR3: CASSLGQAVPVIQETQYF. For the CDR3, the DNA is TGTGCCAGCAGCTTGGGACAGGCAGTGCCCGTCATCCAAGAGACCCAGTACTTC.

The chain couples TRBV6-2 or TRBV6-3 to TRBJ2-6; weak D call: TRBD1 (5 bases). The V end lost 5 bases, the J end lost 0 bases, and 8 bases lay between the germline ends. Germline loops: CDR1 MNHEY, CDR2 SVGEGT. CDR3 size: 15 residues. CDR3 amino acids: CASSQGPSGANVLTF. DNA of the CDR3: TGTGCCAGCAGTCAGGGTCCCTCTGGGGCCAACGTCCTGACTTTC.

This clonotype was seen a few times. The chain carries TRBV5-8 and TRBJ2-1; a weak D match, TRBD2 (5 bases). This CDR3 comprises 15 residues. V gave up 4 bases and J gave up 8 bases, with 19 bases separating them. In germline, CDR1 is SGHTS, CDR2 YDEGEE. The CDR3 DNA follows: TGTGCCAGCAGCCTTACATCGGCCAAGAGGGATGAGCAGTTCTTC. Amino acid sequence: CASSLTSAKRDEQFF.

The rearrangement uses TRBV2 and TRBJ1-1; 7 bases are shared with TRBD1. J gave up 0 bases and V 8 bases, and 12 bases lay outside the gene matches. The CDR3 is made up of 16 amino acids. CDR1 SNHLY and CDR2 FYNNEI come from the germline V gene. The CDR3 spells CASAQPDRALNTEAFF. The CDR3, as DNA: TGTGCCAGCGCCCAGCCCGACAGGGCCCTGAACACTGAAGCTTTCTTT. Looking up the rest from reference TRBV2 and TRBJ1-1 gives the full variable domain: EPEVTQTPSHQVTQMGQEVILRCVPISNHLYFYWYRQILGQKVEFLVSFYNNEISEKSEIFDDQFSVERPDGSNFTLKIRSTKLEDSAMYFCASAQPDRALNTEAFFGQGTRLTVV.

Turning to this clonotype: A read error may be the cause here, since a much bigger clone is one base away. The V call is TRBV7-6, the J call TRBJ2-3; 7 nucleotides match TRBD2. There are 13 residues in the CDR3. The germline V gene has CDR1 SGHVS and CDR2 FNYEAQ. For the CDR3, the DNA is TGTTCCAGCAGCTTAGCGGGCCTTGATACGCAGTATTTT. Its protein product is CSSSLAGLDTQYF.

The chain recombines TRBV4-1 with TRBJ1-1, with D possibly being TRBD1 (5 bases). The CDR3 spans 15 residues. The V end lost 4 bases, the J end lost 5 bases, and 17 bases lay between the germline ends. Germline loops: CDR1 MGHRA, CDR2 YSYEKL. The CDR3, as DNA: TGCGCCAGCAGCCCCGGATGGGGGGTGGAGACTGAAGCTTTCTTT. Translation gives CASSPGWGVETEAFF.